This T cell receptor beta chain appears in the sequencing data of a study of OX40 agonist ivuxolimab in advanced cancers. Autoimmune disease history or systemic immunosuppression was exclusionary. Repertoires were generated with immunoSEQ multiplex PCR, while TCRdb's copy carries only in-frame clones and drops some. The data contain some 48,000 clones, 70% to 90% of them singletons. Details on this clone: Its target is not known.

General study points: Low normalized T-cell clonal expansion was also seen in some nonresponders.

From germline, CDR1 is ENHRY and CDR2 SYGVKD. This CDR3 is built from 13 residues. Germline trimming cut 9 bases from V and 0 bases from J; bases unmatched to any gene: 0. The TCR comes from an adult with an advanced solid tumor such as melanoma, head and neck, liver or kidney cancer. V gene TRBV10-3 combines with J gene TRBJ2-2; 8 positions match TRBD1. Sample: CD4+ or CD8+ T cells sorted from blood, taken in a trial of the OX40 agonist ivuxolimab. CDR3 nucleotides: TGTGCCATACAGGGGGCGAACACCGGGGAGCTGTTTTTT. This gives the protein CAIQGANTGELFF.